This T cell receptor (beta chain) is drawn from a study of blood T cell repertoires in COVID-19. This clone was found once. Profiling relied on immunoSEQ multiplex PCR, and the TCRdb table lists in-frame clones only, not all of them. The sample comprises 230,000 or so clones, approximately 84% of which are singletons, and roughly 3.1% rests with the top ten. Trimming at V came to 6 bases and at J to 1 base, leaving 11 bases not matched to a gene. There are 16 residues in the CDR3. Germline CDR1 SNHLY, CDR2 FYNNEI. Which cohort a participant joined came from the clinical history participants gave. Each recovered donor of Cohort 3 presented with two negative PCRs, clearance, or symptom resolution.

The TCR originated in a man between 45 and 60 years old who had recovered from COVID-19. Input material: PBMCs or T cells enriched from blood (not recorded which). The chain couples TRBV2 to TRBJ2-7; 8 bases are a match to TRBD1. The CDR3 region is CASRGFDRGGSYEQYF. In DNA, the CDR3 is TGTGCCAGCAGGGGTTTCGACAGGGGTGGTTCCTACGAGCAGTACTTC.